This T cell receptor (beta chain) was sequenced during a study of blood T cell repertoires in COVID-19. The wider study: The cDNA or gDNA used as material had been derived from T cells, B-cell-depleted T cells, or PBMCs.

Original processing notes: By means of reference gene primer amplification, nucleated cell counts were estimated. Here immunoSEQ multiplex PCR was the method, and the copy in TCRdb shows in-frame clones only, minus some. That table gives V, J and clone size, and the DNA gave D and trimming. The sample has more than 95,000 clones, about 75% seen once. V lost 4 bases to trimming and J lost 4 bases, with 15 bases between them. Germline loops: CDR1 KGHDR, CDR2 SFDVKD. The CDR3 spans 16 residues. The chain has TRBV24-1 and TRBJ2-2; TRBD2 is a possible D gene (6 bases). The sequencing input was peripheral blood. This TCR came from a woman in her sixties or seventies with acute or convalescent COVID-19. Here the CDR3 DNA reads TGTGCCACCAGTGACGGTCGGAGGGGCCGCACCGGGGAGCTGTTTTTT. Translating it yields CATSDGRRGRTGELFF.